This is a list of T cell receptor beta chains from one sample in a study of blood T cell repertoires in COVID-19. Method: immunoSEQ multiplex PCR; TCRdb's copy keeps in-frame clones and lacks some. The sample lists some 45,000 clones, 75% to 85% occurring once. Sequenced sample: peripheral blood. The receptors come from an elderly man in a cohort sampled during active COVID-19. Both conserved end residues are part of each CDR3. A D gene is named only where the DNA matches it firmly. Where a row states a size, it is once, few, many or the class of an expanded clone; other rows omit it.

TRBJ2-3 | NA | NA | TRBV4-1 | CASSQAGSGSDTQYF | TGCGCCAGCAGCCAAGCGGGGTCGGGTTCAGATACGCAGTATTTT
TRBJ2-7 | NA | NA | TRBV30 | CAWRAERVSYEQYF | TGTGCCTGGAGAGCGGAGCGGGTCTCGTACGAGCAGTACTTC
TRBJ2-1 | TRBD2 | NA | TRBV10-3 | CAISESALAGGNEQFF | TGTGCCATCAGTGAGTCAGCTCTAGCGGGAGGGAATGAGCAGTTCTTC
TRBJ2-1 | TRBD2 | NA | TRBV10-2 | CASSENELAGRLGEQFF | TGCGCCAGCAGTGAAAATGAGCTAGCGGGGCGTTTGGGTGAGCAGTTCTTC
TRBJ2-1 | TRBD2 | NA | TRBV7-2 | CASSPGTSAYNEQFF | TGTGCCAGCAGCCCCGGGACTAGCGCTTACAATGAGCAGTTCTTC
TRBJ2-3 | NA | NA | TRBV2 | CASSPGGTDTQYF | TGTGCCAGCAGCCCCGGGGGCACAGATACGCAGTATTTT
TRBJ2-2 | TRBD1 | once | TRBV9 | CASSVVGTGVTGELFF | TGTGCCAGCAGCGTAGTGGGAACAGGGGTCACCGGGGAGCTGTTTTTT
TRBJ1-5 | NA | NA | TRBV7-9 | CASSPTGLNQPQHF | TGTGCCAGCAGCCCCACAGGGCTCAATCAGCCCCAGCATTTT
TRBJ2-2 | TRBD2 | NA | TRBV10-2 | CASSELRAGVTGELFF | TGCGCCAGCAGTGAGTTGCGAGCGGGAGTCACCGGGGAGCTGTTTTTT
TRBJ1-2 | NA | medium-sized | TRBV5-6 | CASSPGLTAYGYTF | TGTGCCAGCAGCCCCGGCCTGACAGCCTATGGCTACACCTTC
TRBJ1-1 | NA | once | TRBV30 | CAWSVYRVNTEAFF | TGTGCCTGGAGTGTATACAGGGTGAACACTGAAGCTTTCTTT
TRBJ2-5 | TRBD2 | NA | TRBV19 | CASSTGRWLGLAGVGETQYF | TGTGCCAGTAGTACGGGGCGATGGTTGGGGTTAGCGGGAGTTGGAGAGACCCAGTACTTC
TRBJ1-1 | TRBD1 | NA | TRBV18 | CASSRERGRGMVNTEAFF | TGTGCCAGCTCCCGGGAGAGAGGCAGGGGGATGGTAAACACTGAAGCTTTCTTT
TRBJ2-3 | TRBD1 | NA | TRBV9 | CASSPQGVADTQYF | TGTGCCAGCAGCCCCCAGGGGGTGGCAGATACGCAGTATTTT
TRBJ2-1 | TRBD2 | NA | TRBV10-1 | CASSESLAGGSYNEQFF | TGCGCCAGCAGTGAGTCCCTAGCGGGAGGCTCCTACAATGAGCAGTTCTTC
TRBJ2-7 | NA | once | TRBV11-2 | CASSFSRVRHEQYF | TGTGCCAGCAGCTTTTCCAGGGTCAGACACGAGCAGTACTTC
TRBJ1-6 | TRBD1 | NA | TRBV25-1 | CASSGQGNSPLHF | TGTGCCAGTTCGGGACAGGGGAATTCACCCCTCCACTTT
TRBJ2-3 | TRBD1 | NA | TRBV19 | CASSPRQGSTDTQYF | TGTGCCAGTAGTCCCCGACAGGGGAGCACAGATACGCAGTATTTT